The rows below give T cell receptor beta chains drawn from one sample of a study of regulatory T cells in long-lasting Graves disease. TCRdb itself ran the multiplex PCR reads through MiXCR, one entry per CDR3 protein. There are around 400,000 distinct CDR3 sequences in the sample; 15% to 19% occur only once, and about a fifth lies in the top ten. The starting material was peripheral blood mononuclear cells (PBMCs), obtained at new diagnosis, from a patient treated with antithyroid drugs. These receptors were obtained from a female donor with Graves disease. CDR3s include the opening cysteine and the closing phenylalanine or tryptophan. A D gene is named only where the DNA matches it firmly. Clone size appears in some rows only: once, few, many, or a class for an expanded clone.

>.|TRBJ1-1|.|TRBV18
TGTGCCAGCTCACCACGGCAGGCCGAAGTAGGTACTGAAGCTTTCTTT
CASSPRQAEVGTEAFF
>.|TRBJ2-1|TRBD1|TRBV5-1
TGCGCCAGCAGCTTGGGGACAGGGGGTGTATACAATGAGCAGTTCTTC
CASSLGTGGVYNEQFF
>many|TRBJ2-1|TRBD2|TRBV3-1
TGTGCCAGCAGCCAAGAATCCCAGCGGGGGGGTTCCTACAATGAGCAGTTCTTC
CASSQESQRGGSYNEQFF
>.|TRBJ2-1|TRBD2|TRBV20-1
TGCAGTGCTATTATGGCTAGCGGGAGACCCTGCAATGAGCAGTTCTTC
CSAIMASGRPCNEQFF
>many|TRBJ1-1|.|TRBV4-2
TGTGCCAGCAGAGCTATTCAGAACACTGAAGCTTTCTTT
CASRAIQNTEAFF
>many|TRBJ2-1|TRBD2|TRBV20-1
TGCAGTGCTCCCCAGACTAGCGGGAGTATGGGGGACAATGAGCAGTTCTTC
CSAPQTSGSMGDNEQFF
>.|TRBJ1-5|TRBD1|TRBV20-1
TGCAGTGCTGGAGATGGGGGACAGGGCCCCTTCGTTCCCCAGCATTTT
CSAGDGGQGPFVPQHF
>many|TRBJ1-2|TRBD1|TRBV3-1
TGTGCCAGCAGCCTACAGGGGACGAGGTTAGGCTACACCTTC
CASSLQGTRLGYTF
>many|TRBJ2-1|TRBD2|TRBV20-1
TGCAGTGCCGGGACTAGCGGGAGTGGAAATGAGCAGTTCTTC
CSAGTSGSGNEQFF
>many|TRBJ1-5|TRBD1|TRBV20-1
TGCAGTGCTGGACAGGGGAACCAGCCCCAGCATTTT
CSAGQGNQPQHF
>.|TRBJ1-4|.|TRBV7-2
TGTGCCAGCAGCTTAATGGGGGGTGCAACTAATGAAAAACTGTTTTTT
CASSLMGGATNEKLFF
>.|TRBJ1-1|.|TRBV7-8
TGTGCCAGCAGCCCGATTACACTGAACACTGAAGCTTTCTTT
CASSPITLNTEAFF
>few|TRBJ2-7|.|TRBV6-2/TRBV6-3
TGTGCCAGCAGTTACCCCCCCGTCCGCCACGAGCAGTACTTC
CASSYPPVRHEQYF
>few|TRBJ1-1|.|TRBV11-1
TGTGCCAGCAGCTTAGATTACCGGCGGACCCTGGAGACGAACACTGAAGCTTTCTTT
CASSLDYRRTLETNTEAFF
>many|TRBJ1-4|TRBD1|TRBV27
TGTGCCAGCAGAGACGACAGGGGTAATGAAAAACTGTTTTTT
CASRDDRGNEKLFF
>many|TRBJ2-1|TRBD2|TRBV6-2/TRBV6-3
TGTGCCAGCAGTGAAACTCTACTAGCGGGGGCCGTCAAGCGAAGATACAATGAGCAGTTCTTC
CASSETLLAGAVKRRYNEQFF
>many|TRBJ1-6|.|TRBV7-2
TGTGCCAGCAGCTTCGAGATGAATTCACCCCTCCACTTT
CASSFEMNSPLHF
>.|TRBJ2-2|TRBD2|TRBV7-2
TGTGCCAGCAGCTTACTAGCGGGGCCCGGGGAGCTGTTTTTT
CASSLLAGPGELFF
>many|TRBJ2-3|.|TRBV11-1
TGTGCCAGCAGCCAAGGAGGGACGGCGGAGGTTGCGCAGTATTTT
CASSQGGTAEVAQYF
>few|TRBJ2-1|.|TRBV6-1
TGTGCCAGCAGTGACCTTCCCGGGTATGAGCAGTTCTTC
CASSDLPGYEQFF
>once|TRBJ1-2|TRBD1|TRBV7-8
TGTGCCAGCAGCTTAGCGGGGGCAGGGGGCGATGGCTACACCTTC
CASSLAGAGGDGYTF
>many|TRBJ1-4|.|TRBV20-1
TGCAGTGCTAGAGTCTGGGGAAAGAATGAAAAACTGTTTTTT
CSARVWGKNEKLFF
>many|TRBJ2-7|TRBD2|TRBV30
TGTGCCTGGATGGGACTAGTCCACGAGCAGTACTTC
CAWMGLVHEQYF
>few|TRBJ1-1|.|TRBV19
TGTGCCAGTAGTATAAAGGTGGGGTCTGAAGCTTTCTTT
CASSIKVGSEAFF
>many|TRBJ1-2|TRBD1|TRBV6-1
TGTGCCAGCAGTAACCGACAGGGTAACTATGGCTACACCTTC
CASSNRQGNYGYTF
>many|TRBJ1-4|.|TRBV30
TGTGCCTCCGGACAGAGCGTCGGAAAACTGTTTTTT
CASGQSVGKLFF
>once|TRBJ2-3|TRBD2|TRBV20-1
TGCAGTGCCTCCGGGACTAGCGAGGTTACGCAGTATTTT
CSASGTSEVTQYF
>.|TRBJ1-5|TRBD1|TRBV2
TGTGCCAGCAGGGGGGACAGGGGGAAAGTAAAGCCCCAGCATTTT
CASRGDRGKVKPQHF